This T cell receptor beta chain was sequenced in a study of early T cells in non-severe SARS-CoV-2 infection. TCRdb analysed the 5' RACE reads with MiXCR anew, one entry per CDR3 protein. This table has tens of thousands of distinct CDR3 sequences, roughly 4% appearing once. The CDR3 contains 14 residues. Germline CDR1 is MNHNY and CDR2 is SVGAGI (reference sequence). Trimming left V 2 bases short and J 6 bases short, with 11 bases between. This clonotype was picked up many times. This receptor was obtained from an adult who was a healthcare worker with PCR-confirmed SARS-CoV-2 infection or an uninfected control (not recorded which). The gene calls are TRBV6-6 and TRBJ1-5; a possible D gene is TRBD1 (5 bases). Sequencing input: whole blood. CDR3 sequence: CASSYGSGSQPQHF. The CDR3 nucleotides read TGTGCCAGCAGTTACGGTTCAGGGAGTCAGCCCCAGCATTTT.